This T cell receptor (beta chain) was identified during a study of regulatory T cells in long-lasting Graves disease. Time point: newly diagnosed GD, antithyroid drugs for less than 3 months. From PBMCs, RNA was extracted and then used to make the TCR library. This clonotype appeared many times. The CDR3 has 15 amino acids. With 4 bases clipped from V and 4 bases from J, the junction kept 8 bases outside the gene matches. In germline, CDR1 is LNHDA, CDR2 SQIVND (reference sequence). Both iRepertoire HTBI primers and Arm-PCR of CDR3 regions were used to build the TCR beta libraries. TCRdb reanalysed the multiplex PCR reads using MiXCR and keeps one entry per CDR3 protein. The repertoire holds under 800,000 distinct CDR3 sequences, 16% seen once, with 18% in the top ten. This sample was shared with a second study, whose subject was T cells in Graves' hyperthyroidism and ophthalmopathy. That work contributes: Initially, a first-round RT-PCR of the TCR CDR3 employed the HTBI primer set.

The sample was peripheral blood mononuclear cells (PBMCs), taken at new diagnosis, from a patient treated with antithyroid drugs. This rearrangement joins TRBV19 to TRBJ2-7; 9 bases fit TRBD1. The TCR comes from a woman in her thirties with Graves disease. The CDR3 is CASSKSGTGLYEQYF. The CDR3 DNA reads TGTGCCAGTAGTAAGTCCGGGACAGGGCTTTACGAGCAGTACTTC.